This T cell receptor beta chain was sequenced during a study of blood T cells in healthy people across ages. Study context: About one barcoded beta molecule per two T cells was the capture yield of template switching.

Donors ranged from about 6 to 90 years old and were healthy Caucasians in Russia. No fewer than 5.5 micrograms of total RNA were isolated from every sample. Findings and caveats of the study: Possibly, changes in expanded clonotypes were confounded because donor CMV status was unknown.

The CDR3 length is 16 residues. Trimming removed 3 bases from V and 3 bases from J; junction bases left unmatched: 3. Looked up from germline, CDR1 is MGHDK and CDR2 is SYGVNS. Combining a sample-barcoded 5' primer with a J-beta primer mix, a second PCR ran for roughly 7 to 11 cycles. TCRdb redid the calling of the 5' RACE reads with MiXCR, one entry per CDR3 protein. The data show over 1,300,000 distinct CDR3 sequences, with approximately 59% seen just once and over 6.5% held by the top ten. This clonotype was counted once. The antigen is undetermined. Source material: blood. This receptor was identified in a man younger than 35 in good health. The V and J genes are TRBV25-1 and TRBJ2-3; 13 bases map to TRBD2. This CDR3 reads CASSDGGLAGTDTQYF. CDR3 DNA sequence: TGTGCCAGCAGTGACGGGGGACTAGCGGGAACAGATACGCAGTATTTT.